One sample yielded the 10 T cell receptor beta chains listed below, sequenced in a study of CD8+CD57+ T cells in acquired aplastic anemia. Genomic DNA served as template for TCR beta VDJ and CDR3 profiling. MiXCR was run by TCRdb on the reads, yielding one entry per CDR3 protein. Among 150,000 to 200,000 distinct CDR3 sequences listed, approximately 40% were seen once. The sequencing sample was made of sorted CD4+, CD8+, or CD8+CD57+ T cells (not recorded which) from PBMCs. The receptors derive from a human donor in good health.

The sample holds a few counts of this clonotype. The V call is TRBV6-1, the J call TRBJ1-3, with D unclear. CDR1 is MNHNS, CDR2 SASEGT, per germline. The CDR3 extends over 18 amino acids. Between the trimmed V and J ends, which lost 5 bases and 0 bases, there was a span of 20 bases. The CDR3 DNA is TGTGCCAGCAGTCCGGCCCTCGGGAGAGGAGGCTCTGGAAACACCATATATTTT. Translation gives CASSPALGRGGSGNTIYF.

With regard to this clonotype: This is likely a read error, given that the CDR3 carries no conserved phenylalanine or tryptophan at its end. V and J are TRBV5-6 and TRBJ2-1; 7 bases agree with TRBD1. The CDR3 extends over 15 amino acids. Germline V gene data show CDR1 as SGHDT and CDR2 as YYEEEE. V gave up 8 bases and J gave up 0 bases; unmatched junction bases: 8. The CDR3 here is CASITQGHSYNEQFS. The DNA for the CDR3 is TGTGCCAGTATTACACAGGGGCACTCCTACAATGAGCAGTTCTCC.

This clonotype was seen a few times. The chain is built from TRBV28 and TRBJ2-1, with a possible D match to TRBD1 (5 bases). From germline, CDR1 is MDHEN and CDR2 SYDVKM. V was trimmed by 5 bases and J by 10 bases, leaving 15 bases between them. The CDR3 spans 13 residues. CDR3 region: CASSLRVFMEQFF. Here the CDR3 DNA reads TGTGCCAGCAGTCTCAGGGTTTTTATGGAGCAGTTCTTC.

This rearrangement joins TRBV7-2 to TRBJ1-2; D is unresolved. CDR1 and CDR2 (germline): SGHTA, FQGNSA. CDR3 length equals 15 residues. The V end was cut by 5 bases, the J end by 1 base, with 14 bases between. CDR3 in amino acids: CASSPSPGGNYGYTF. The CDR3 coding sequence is TGTGCCAGCAGCCCTTCCCCGGGCGGTAACTATGGCTACACCTTC.

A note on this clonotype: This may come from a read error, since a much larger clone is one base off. The CDR3 loop reads CASGQDPGHNYGYTF. The CDR3 region has the DNA TGTGCCAGCGGCCAAGATCCGGGACATAACTATGGCTACACCTTC. The rearrangement uses TRBV14 and TRBJ1-2, with D possibly being TRBD1 (6 bases). Germline-derived CDR1 and CDR2 are SGHDN and FVKESK. There are 15 residues in the CDR3.

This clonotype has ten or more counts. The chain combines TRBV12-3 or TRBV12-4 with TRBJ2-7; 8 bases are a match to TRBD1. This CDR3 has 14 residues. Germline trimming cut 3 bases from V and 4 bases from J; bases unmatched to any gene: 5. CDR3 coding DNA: TGTGCCAGCAGTTTCTCAGGGGGCCATTACGAGCAGTACTTC. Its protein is CASSFSGGHYEQYF.

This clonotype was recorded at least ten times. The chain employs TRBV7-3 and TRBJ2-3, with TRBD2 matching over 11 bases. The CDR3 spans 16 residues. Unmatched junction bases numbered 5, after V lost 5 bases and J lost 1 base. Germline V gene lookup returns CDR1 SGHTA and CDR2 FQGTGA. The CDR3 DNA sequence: TGTGCCAGCAGCCTTCTAGCGGGGGGAGGCACAGATACGCAGTATTTT. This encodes CASSLLAGGGTDTQYF.

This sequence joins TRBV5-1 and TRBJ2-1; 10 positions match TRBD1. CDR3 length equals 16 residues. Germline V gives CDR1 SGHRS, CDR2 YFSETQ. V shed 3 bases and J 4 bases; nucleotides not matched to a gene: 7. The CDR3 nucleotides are TGCGCCAGCAGCTGGGGCGACAGGGGGCCTTACAATGAGCAGTTCTTC. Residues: CASSWGDRGPYNEQFF.

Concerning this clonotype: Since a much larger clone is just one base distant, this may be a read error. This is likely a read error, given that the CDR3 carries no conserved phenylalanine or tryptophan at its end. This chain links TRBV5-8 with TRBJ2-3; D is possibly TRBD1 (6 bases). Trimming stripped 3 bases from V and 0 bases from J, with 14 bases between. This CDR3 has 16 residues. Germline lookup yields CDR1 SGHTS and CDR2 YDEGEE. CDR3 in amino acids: CASSSGQKTSTDTQYL. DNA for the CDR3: TGTGCCAGCAGCTCAGGACAGAAAACTAGCACAGATACGCAGTATCTT.

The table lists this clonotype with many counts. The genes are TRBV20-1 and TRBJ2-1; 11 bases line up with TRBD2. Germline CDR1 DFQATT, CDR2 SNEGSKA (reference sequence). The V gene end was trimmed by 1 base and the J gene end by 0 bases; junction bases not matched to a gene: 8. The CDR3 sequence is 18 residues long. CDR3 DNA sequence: TGCAGTGCTAGAGCTGTTACTAGCGGGAGATCCTCCTACAATGAGCAGTTCTTC. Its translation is CSARAVTSGRSSYNEQFF.